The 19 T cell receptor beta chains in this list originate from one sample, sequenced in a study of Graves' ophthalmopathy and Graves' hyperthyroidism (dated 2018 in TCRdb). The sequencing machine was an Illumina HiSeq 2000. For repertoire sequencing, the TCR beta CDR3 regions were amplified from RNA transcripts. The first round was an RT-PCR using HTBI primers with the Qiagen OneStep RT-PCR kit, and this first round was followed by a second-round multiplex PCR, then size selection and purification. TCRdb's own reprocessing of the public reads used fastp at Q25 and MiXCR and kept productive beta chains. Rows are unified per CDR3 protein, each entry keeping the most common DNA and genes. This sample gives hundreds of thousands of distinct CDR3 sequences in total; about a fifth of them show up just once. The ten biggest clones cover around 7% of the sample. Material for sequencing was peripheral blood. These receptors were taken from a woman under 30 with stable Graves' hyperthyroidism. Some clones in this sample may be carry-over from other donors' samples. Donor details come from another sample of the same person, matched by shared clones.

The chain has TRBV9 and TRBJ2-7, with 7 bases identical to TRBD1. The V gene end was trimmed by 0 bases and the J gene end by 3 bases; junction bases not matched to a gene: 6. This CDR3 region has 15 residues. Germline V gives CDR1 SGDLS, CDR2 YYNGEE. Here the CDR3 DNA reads TGTGCCAGCAGCGTAGGACAGGGCTCCCACTACGAGCAGTACTTC. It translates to CASSVGQGSHYEQYF.

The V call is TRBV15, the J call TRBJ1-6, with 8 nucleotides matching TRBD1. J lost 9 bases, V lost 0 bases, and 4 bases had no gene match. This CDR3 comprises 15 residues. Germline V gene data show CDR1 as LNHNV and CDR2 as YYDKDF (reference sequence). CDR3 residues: CATSRERQGPSPLHF. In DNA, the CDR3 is TGTGCCACCAGCAGAGAACGACAGGGGCCTTCACCCCTCCACTTT. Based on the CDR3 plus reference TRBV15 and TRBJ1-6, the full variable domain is DAMVIQNPRYQVTQFGKPVTLSCSQTLNHNVMYWYQQKSSQAPKLLFHYYDKDFNNEADTPDNFQSRRPNTSFCFLDIRSPGLGDTAMYLCATSRERQGPSPLHFGNGTRLTVT.

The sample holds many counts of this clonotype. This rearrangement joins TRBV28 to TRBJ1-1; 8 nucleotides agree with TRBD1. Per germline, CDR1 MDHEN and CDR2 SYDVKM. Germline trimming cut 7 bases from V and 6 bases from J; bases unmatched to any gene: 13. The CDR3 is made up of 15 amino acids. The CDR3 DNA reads TGTGCCAGCAAAGAGACAGGGGTTAATCTGTCTGAAGCTTTCTTT. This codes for CASKETGVNLSEAFF.

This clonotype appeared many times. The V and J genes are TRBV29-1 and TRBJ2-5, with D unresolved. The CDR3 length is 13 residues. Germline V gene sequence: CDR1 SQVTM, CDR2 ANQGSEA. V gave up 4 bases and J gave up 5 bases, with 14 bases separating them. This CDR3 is CSVAEWVGETQYF. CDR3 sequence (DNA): TGCAGCGTTGCCGAGTGGGTGGGGGAGACCCAGTACTTC. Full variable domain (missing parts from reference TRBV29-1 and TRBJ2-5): SAVISQKPSRDICQRGTSLTIQCQVDSQVTMMFWYRQQPGQSLTLIATANQGSEATYESGFVIDKFPISRPNLTFSTLTVSNMSPEDSSIYLCSVAEWVGETQYFGPGTRLLVL.

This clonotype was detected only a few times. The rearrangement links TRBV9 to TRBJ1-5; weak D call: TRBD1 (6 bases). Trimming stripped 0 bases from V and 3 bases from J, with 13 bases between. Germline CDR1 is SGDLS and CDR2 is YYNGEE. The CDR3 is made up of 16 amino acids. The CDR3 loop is CASSVDGGLANQPQHF. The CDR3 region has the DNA TGTGCCAGCAGCGTAGATGGGGGGCTGGCCAATCAGCCCCAGCATTTT.

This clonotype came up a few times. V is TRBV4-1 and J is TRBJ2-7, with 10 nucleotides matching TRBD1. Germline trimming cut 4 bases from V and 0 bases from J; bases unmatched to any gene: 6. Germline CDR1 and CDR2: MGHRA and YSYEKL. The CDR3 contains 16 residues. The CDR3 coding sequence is TGCGCCAGCAGCCGCAGTGGGACAGGGGCCTCCTACGAGCAGTACTTC. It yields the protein CASSRSGTGASYEQYF.

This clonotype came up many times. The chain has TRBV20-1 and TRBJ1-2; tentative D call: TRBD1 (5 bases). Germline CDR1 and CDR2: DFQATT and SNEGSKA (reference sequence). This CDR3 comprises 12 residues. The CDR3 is CKFWQEDKGYTF. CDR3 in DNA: TGCAAATTTTGGCAGGAAGATAAGGGGTACACCTTC.

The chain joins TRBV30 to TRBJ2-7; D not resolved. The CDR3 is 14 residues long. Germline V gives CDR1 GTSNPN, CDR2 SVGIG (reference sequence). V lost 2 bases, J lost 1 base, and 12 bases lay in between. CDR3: CAWSRLGGSYEQYF. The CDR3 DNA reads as TGTGCCTGGAGTCGATTGGGCGGATCCTACGAGCAGTACTTC.

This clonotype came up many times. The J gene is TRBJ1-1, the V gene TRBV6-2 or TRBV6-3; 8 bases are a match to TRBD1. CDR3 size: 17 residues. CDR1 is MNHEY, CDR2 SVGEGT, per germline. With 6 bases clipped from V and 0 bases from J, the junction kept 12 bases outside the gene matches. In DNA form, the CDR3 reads TGTGCCAGCAGACACGGACAGGGATCCCAATTGAACACTGAAGCTTTCTTT. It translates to CASRHGQGSQLNTEAFF.

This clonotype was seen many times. This chain's CDR3 is CASSLLGGAVEAFF. The CDR3 nucleotides read TGTGCCAGCAGTTTATTGGGGGGGGCCGTTGAAGCTTTCTTT. The V call is TRBV28, the J call TRBJ1-1; D is perhaps TRBD1 (6 bases). The V and J ends lost 1 base and 7 bases respectively, with 13 bases between them. CDR1 is MDHEN, CDR2 SYDVKM, per germline. There are 14 residues in the CDR3.

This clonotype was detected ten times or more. Here the CDR3 DNA reads TGTGCCAGCAGCGCACGGACAGTAGCTAACTATGGCTACACCTTC. Its protein product is CASSARTVANYGYTF. The chain links TRBV9 to TRBJ1-2, with D maybe TRBD1 (6 bases). The CDR3 extends over 15 amino acids. Germline-derived CDR1 and CDR2 are SGDLS and YYNGEE. V lost 3 bases and J 0 bases, leaving 12 bases between the germline ends.

The CDR3 nucleotides read TGTGCCAGCAGCGTGGCGCCATCGAACACCGGGGAGCTGTTTTTT. Translating gives CASSVAPSNTGELFF. This rearrangement joins TRBV9 to TRBJ2-2; the D is unclear. Trimming pared 2 bases from V and 0 bases from J, leaving 8 bases between. The CDR3 spans 15 residues. In germline, CDR1 is SGDLS, CDR2 YYNGEE.

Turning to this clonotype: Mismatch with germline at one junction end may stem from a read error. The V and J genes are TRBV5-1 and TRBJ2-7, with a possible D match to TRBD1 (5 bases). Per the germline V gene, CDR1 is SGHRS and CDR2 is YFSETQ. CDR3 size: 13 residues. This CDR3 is CASSFDRSYEQCF. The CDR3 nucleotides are TGCGCCAGCAGCTTTGACAGATCCTACGAGCAGTGCTTC.

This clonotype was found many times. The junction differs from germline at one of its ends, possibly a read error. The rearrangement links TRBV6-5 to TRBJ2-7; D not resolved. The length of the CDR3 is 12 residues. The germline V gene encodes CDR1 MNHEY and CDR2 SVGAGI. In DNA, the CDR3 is TGTGCCAGCAGTTACCTCCGGCAAGCCCCCATCTTC. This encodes CASSYLRQAPIF.

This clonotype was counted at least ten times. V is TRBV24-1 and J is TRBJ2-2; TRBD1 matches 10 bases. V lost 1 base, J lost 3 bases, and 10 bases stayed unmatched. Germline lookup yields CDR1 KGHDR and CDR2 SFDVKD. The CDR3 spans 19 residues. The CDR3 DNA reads TGTGCCACCAGTGATTTAGCCCGGGACAGGGGCTATTACACCGGGGAGCTGTTTTTT. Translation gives CATSDLARDRGYYTGELFF.

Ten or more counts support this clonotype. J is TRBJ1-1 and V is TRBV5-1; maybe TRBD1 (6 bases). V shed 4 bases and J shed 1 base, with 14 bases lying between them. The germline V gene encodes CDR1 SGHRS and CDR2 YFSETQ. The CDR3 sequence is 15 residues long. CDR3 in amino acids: CASSALQGANTEAFF. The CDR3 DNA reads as TGCGCCAGCAGCGCCCTACAGGGTGCGAACACTGAAGCTTTCTTT.

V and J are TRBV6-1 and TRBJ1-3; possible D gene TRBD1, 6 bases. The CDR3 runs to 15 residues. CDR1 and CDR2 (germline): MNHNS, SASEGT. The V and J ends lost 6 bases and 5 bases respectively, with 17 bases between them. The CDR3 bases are TGTGCCAGCAGAGCGCCAGGGGATAGCAGAAACACCATATATTTT. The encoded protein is CASRAPGDSRNTIYF.

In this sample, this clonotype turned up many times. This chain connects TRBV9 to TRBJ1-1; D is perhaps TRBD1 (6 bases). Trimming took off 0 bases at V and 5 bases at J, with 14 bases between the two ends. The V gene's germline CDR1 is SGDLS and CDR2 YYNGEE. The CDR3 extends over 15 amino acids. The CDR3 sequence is CASSVGGGGGTEAFF. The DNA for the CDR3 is TGTGCCAGCAGCGTAGGGGGGGGCGGAGGAACTGAAGCTTTCTTT.

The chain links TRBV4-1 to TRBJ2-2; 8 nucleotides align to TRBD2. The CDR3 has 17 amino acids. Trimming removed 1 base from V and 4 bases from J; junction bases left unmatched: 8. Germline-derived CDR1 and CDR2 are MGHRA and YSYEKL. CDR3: CASSQVPAGVLTGELFF. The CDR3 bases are TGCGCCAGCAGCCAAGTTCCAGCGGGGGTACTCACCGGGGAGCTGTTTTTT.